The source of this TCR beta chain is a study of blood T cells in healthy people across ages (dated by TCRdb to about 2015). Regarding the complete study: Template switching captured roughly one uniquely barcoded TCR beta cDNA molecule per two T cells in model experiments. To avoid experimental bias, donors of different ages were distributed randomly across sequencing lanes. The study analyzed two additional independent replicas of 1 million unique cDNA reads from the same blood draw for two donors, one aged 18 to 30 and one aged 80 or older. The donors were divided into four age groups: young (average around 15 years), middle-aged (approximately 41), aged (around 67) and long-lived (roughly 86). Using deep sequencing normalized with unique cDNA molecular identifiers, the study measured how TCR beta repertoire diversity changes with age.

The library was made by 5' RACE. TCRdb shows the sequencer as Illumina HiSeq 2500. The second PCR ran for roughly 7 to 12 cycles and used a J-beta primer mix along with a sample-barcoded 5' primer. Each TCR beta cDNA molecule received a unique molecular identifier from a template-switch 5' adaptor carrying 12 random nucleotides. At least 3 million CDR3-containing paired-end reads were obtained from each sample. First-strand cDNA synthesis was performed from all RNA using the Mint cDNA synthesis kit, with priming by a TRBC-specific oligonucleotide. Following uracil-DNA glycosylase treatment, all cDNA underwent a first 18-cycle PCR with the universal primers M1SS and BC2_uni_R. The study's own analysis went as follows. For normalization, 1 million high-quality reads were randomly selected from each sample, with every read carrying a distinct molecular identifier. Instead of being binned into consensus sequences, reads with shared molecular identifiers were discarded. MiTCR, set to a Q25 quality threshold and the strictest error-elimination algorithm, was used for CDR3 identification, clonotype clustering and error correction. A nonparametric unseen species model using Euler transformation provided a lower-bound estimate of total TCR beta diversity. TCRdb reprocessing: public reads trimmed at Q25 with fastp, clones called with MiXCR, in-frame beta chains kept. Rows merge per CDR3 protein into single entries with the most common DNA and genes. None of the V and J calls come from the authors' own analysis; TCRdb made them. The sample yields 650,000 to 700,000 distinct CDR3 sequences; approximately 29% were counted once. Of the sample, 15% is held by the ten largest clones.

Donors were approximately 42 systemically healthy Caucasian individuals from Russia aged 6 to 90 years. Around 9.7 milliliters of peripheral blood were collected from each donor into EDTA-treated Vacutainer tubes. Ficoll-Paque density-gradient centrifugation was used to isolate PBMCs, with at least 6 million obtained per sample. Trizol reagent was used to extract total RNA from the PBMCs, yielding at least 5 micrograms per sample. Naive CD45RAhigh/CD27high T cell percentages were measured by flow cytometry on a PBMC aliquot from every donor. The germline V gene specifies SGHAT as CDR1 and FQNNGV as CDR2. CDR3 length: 20 amino acids, cysteine to phenylalanine. The CDR3 DNA has 60 bases and is translated from base 1. V ends up 1 base short and J 0 bases short, with an unmatched junction base count of 14. Results the study describes overall, beyond this receptor: Estimates of total diversity based on one million sequenced T cells were regarded as lower bounds and as underestimates. Compared with the aged group, the long-lived group had more naive CD4+ T cells, fewer expanded clones and increased TCR diversity, a pattern suggesting age selection. Bulk unsorted PBMC profiling prevented conclusive comparison of naive and antigen-experienced compartments. The percentage of naive T cells measured by flow cytometry correlated strongly with observed TCR beta diversity. As age increased, observed TCR beta diversity per million T cells dropped in a roughly linear way, and a significant reduction was already evident by age 40. Donor CMV infection status was unknown, potentially confounding age-related changes in expanded clonotypes.

The sample holds one count of this clonotype. The specificity of this receptor is unknown. No clone much larger than this one lies a single base away; base qualities are absent. Just one read gives weak support. The origin of this receptor is a woman older than 75 in good health. Donor details come from another sample of the same person, matched by shared clones. This chain joins TRBV11-2 to TRBJ2-7, with 11 bases matching TRBD2. The sequenced sample was blood. The CDR3 protein is CASSLVFGLAGGKSSYEQYF. In nucleotide form, the sequence is TGTGCCAGCAGCTTAGTCTTCGGCCTAGCGGGAGGTAAAAGCTCCTACGAGCAGTACTTC.